This T cell receptor beta chain was identified in a study of OX40 agonist ivuxolimab in advanced cancers. The CDR3 extends over 16 amino acids. Germline CDR1 SGDLS, CDR2 YYNGEE. The ends were cut back, 8 bases at V and 6 bases at J, with 24 bases in the middle. TCRdb keeps only in-frame clones here, not all; method: immunoSEQ multiplex PCR. The sample includes about 40,000 clones, roughly 88% of them seen just once. V and J are TRBV9 and TRBJ1-3; D uncertain. This sample comprised CD4+ or CD8+ T cells sorted from blood, obtained in a trial of the OX40 agonist ivuxolimab. The TCR originated in an adult with an advanced solid tumor such as melanoma, head and neck, liver or kidney cancer. The CDR3 here is CASALPVEAGENTIYF. The CDR3 DNA is TGTGCCAGTGCGTTGCCGGTCGAAGCGGGAGAAAACACCATATATTTT.